Each of the 27 T cell receptor beta chains below was sequenced from the same sample in a study of glioma-infiltrating T cells after dendritic cell vaccination. The repertoire was sequenced with immunoSEQ multiplex PCR; TCRdb's copy has only in-frame clones and lacks some. The data contain roughly 88,000 clones, about 81% of them singletons. Documented time point: after dendritic cell vaccination, including at tumor progression/relapse. The starting material was blood, obtained after dendritic cell vaccination. These TCRs come from a human donor with glioblastoma.

This chain connects TRBV19 to TRBJ2-1; 12 nucleotides match TRBD2. Looked up from germline, CDR1 is LNHDA and CDR2 is SQIVND (reference sequence). This CDR3 is built from 13 residues. J was trimmed by 10 bases and V by 5 bases; bases with no gene match: 3. The CDR3 here is CASSSGLAGEQFF. The CDR3 bases are TGTGCCAGTAGTTCAGGACTAGCGGGAGAGCAGTTCTTC.

This clone was seen a handful of times. The chain recombines TRBV5-6 with TRBJ1-2; TRBD1 is a possible D gene (6 bases). Trimming stripped 4 bases from V and 0 bases from J, with 19 bases between. Germline assignment: CDR1 SGHDT and CDR2 YYEEEE. The CDR3 has 17 residues. In nucleotides, the CDR3 is TGTGCCAGCAGCATGCGGACAGCCATGCGAGCTAACTATGGCTACACCTTC. This translates into CASSMRTAMRANYGYTF. The full variable domain, with the rest looked up from reference TRBV5-6 and TRBJ1-2, is DAGVTQSPTHLIKTRGQQVTLRCSPKSGHDTVSWYQQALGQGPQFIFQYYEEEERQRGNFPDRFSGHQFPNYSSELNVNALLLGDSALYLCASSMRTAMRANYGYTFGSGTRLTVV.

The chain employs TRBV7-2 and TRBJ2-7, with 7 positions matching TRBD1. V lost 6 bases and J lost 6; bases outside the gene matches: 11. Germline CDR1 is SGHTA and CDR2 is FQGNSA. The CDR3 extends over 14 amino acids. The CDR3 DNA reads as TGTGCCAGCAGTTTTGACAGGGCCCCCCGCGAGCAGTACTTC. Translated: CASSFDRAPREQYF.

CDR3: CASSLAAEGGNQPQHF. CDR3 nucleotides: TGTGCCAGCAGCTTAGCCGCGGAAGGAGGCAATCAGCCCCAGCATTTT. The chain carries TRBV7-9 and TRBJ1-5; D gene ambiguous. This CDR3 is 16 amino acids long. Trimming took off 0 bases at V and 2 bases at J, with 11 bases between the two ends. CDR1 is SEHNR and CDR2 is FQNEAQ in the germline V gene (reference sequence).

This clone was found a few times. This chain connects TRBV5-6 to TRBJ2-1; 7 bases match TRBD1. The CDR3 is made up of 17 amino acids. Trimming took 0 bases from V and 0 from J; bases not matched to a gene: 6. Germline V gene data show CDR1 as SGHDT and CDR2 as YYEEEE. The DNA of the CDR3 is TGTGCCAGCAGCTTGGAAACAGGGGCGAGCTCCTACAATGAGCAGTTCTTC. Its translation is CASSLETGASSYNEQFF. Using reference TRBV5-6 and TRBJ2-1 for the parts outside the CDR3, the full variable domain is DAGVTQSPTHLIKTRGQQVTLRCSPKSGHDTVSWYQQALGQGPQFIFQYYEEEERQRGNFPDRFSGHQFPNYSSELNVNALLLGDSALYLCASSLETGASSYNEQFFGPGTRLTVL.

The chain couples TRBV6-5 to TRBJ2-3, with D hard to call. The V end was cut by 5 bases, the J end by 1 base, with 7 bases between. CDR3 length equals 13 residues. In germline, CDR1 is MNHEY, CDR2 SVGAGI. CDR3 residues: CASSEVGTDTQYF. CDR3 sequence (DNA): TGTGCCAGCAGTGAGGTGGGCACAGATACGCAGTATTTT.

The chain combines TRBV4-2 with TRBJ1-1, with 10 bases fitting TRBD1. Germline lookup yields CDR1 LGHNA and CDR2 YNFKEQ. Trimming cost V 7 bases and J 3 bases; bases outside gene matches: 8. This CDR3 is built from 15 residues. The CDR3 here is CASTKGGTGDTEAFF. For the CDR3, the DNA is TGTGCCAGCACCAAAGGGGGGACAGGGGACACTGAAGCTTTCTTT.

The rearrangement joins TRBV6-5 to TRBJ2-7, with TRBD1 matching over 7 bases. The length of the CDR3 is 14 residues. After removal of 0 bases from V and 4 bases from J, the junction contained 3 bases not matched to a gene. Germline lookup yields CDR1 MNHEY and CDR2 SVGAGI. CDR3 DNA: TGTGCCAGCAGTTACTCAACGACAGGGTACGAGCAGTACGTC. This gives the protein CASSYSTTGYEQYV.

This rearrangement joins TRBV7-9 to TRBJ2-6; 8 nucleotides match TRBD2. This CDR3 is built from 17 residues. V was clipped by 2 bases and J by 2 bases; unmatched bases: 5. Germline loops: CDR1 SEHNR, CDR2 FQNEAQ (reference sequence). The CDR3 DNA sequence: TGTGCCAGCAGCTTACGCGGGGGGAAGGCTGGGGCCAACGTCCTGACTTTC. Translation gives CASSLRGGKAGANVLTF.

V is TRBV30 and J is TRBJ2-5; 8 nucleotides match TRBD2. V shed 3 bases and J 4 bases; nucleotides not matched to a gene: 7. The CDR3 contains 14 residues. Germline-derived CDR1 and CDR2 are GTSNPN and SVGIG (reference sequence). The CDR3 DNA sequence: TGTGCCTGGAGAGGGACTAGAGAAGGAGAGACCCAGTACTTC. Translated: CAWRGTREGETQYF. The entire variable domain, with the rest obtained from reference TRBV30 and TRBJ2-5, is as follows: SQTIHQWPATLVQPVGSPLSLECTVEGTSNPNLYWYRQAAGRGLQLLFYSVGIGQISSEVPQNLSASRPQDRQFILSSKKLLLSDSGFYLCAWRGTREGETQYFGPGTRLLVL.

The chain is built from TRBV6-1 and TRBJ2-1, with TRBD1 matching over 8 bases. After removal of 6 bases from V and 0 bases from J, the junction contained 4 bases not matched to a gene. Germline V lookup: CDR1 MNHNS, CDR2 SASEGT. The CDR3 extends over 15 amino acids. CDR3 bases: TGTGCCAGCAGAGGGACAGGCTTCTCCTACAATGAGCAGTTCTTC. Its protein is CASRGTGFSYNEQFF.

V and J are TRBV6-5 and TRBJ1-2; 7 bases fit TRBD1. CDR1 MNHEY and CDR2 SVGAGI come from the germline V gene. The CDR3 loop spans 14 amino acids. V lost 5 bases to trimming and J lost 4 bases; unmatched junction nucleotides: 7. CDR3 in DNA: TGTGCCAGCAGTACGGGACAGAGCATCTATGGCTACACCTTC. Translated: CASSTGQSIYGYTF.

This rearrangement joins TRBV15 to TRBJ1-2, with D perhaps TRBD1 (5 bases). This CDR3 has 14 amino acids. Per the germline V gene, CDR1 is LNHNV and CDR2 is YYDKDF (reference sequence). V lost 2 bases to trimming and J lost 4 bases, with 11 bases between them. CDR3 amino acids: CATSRLDMSYGYTF. CDR3 in DNA: TGTGCCACCAGCAGACTGGACATGAGCTATGGCTACACCTTC.

In regard to this clone: Compared with germline, one end of the junction differs, possibly owing to a read error. V is TRBV5-6 and J is TRBJ1-1, with 9 bases matching TRBD1. Germline CDR1 is SGHDT and CDR2 is YYEEEE. The CDR3 loop spans 16 amino acids. The CDR3 nucleotides read TGTGCCGGCAGCGTCGGGACAGGGAGGTTGGTCACTGAAGCTTTCTTT. This sequence encodes CAGSVGTGRLVTEAFF.

This chain connects TRBV5-1 to TRBJ2-3, with D tentatively TRBD2 (5 bases). CDR3 length: 16 residues. V was shortened by 0 bases and J by 4 bases, with 15 bases between the two germline ends. Germline-derived CDR1 and CDR2 are SGHRS and YFSETQ. The CDR3 loop reads CASSLDPGYFADTQYF. The CDR3 region has the DNA TGCGCCAGCAGCTTGGACCCGGGATATTTTGCAGATACGCAGTATTTT. Complete variable domain (other parts from reference TRBV5-1 and TRBJ2-3): KAGVTQTPRYLIKTRGQQVTLSCSPISGHRSVSWYQQTPGQGLQFLFEYFSETQRNKGNFPGRFSGRQFSNSRSEMNVSTLELGDSALYLCASSLDPGYFADTQYFGPGTRLTVL.

V usage is TRBV5-1 and J usage is TRBJ1-6; the match to TRBD1 covers 8 bases. After removal of 1 base from V and 5 bases from J, the junction contained 5 bases not matched to a gene. Germline V CDR1 and CDR2: SGHRS, YFSETQ. The length of the CDR3 is 16 residues. DNA for the CDR3: TGCGCCAGCAGCTTGAGTTCGACAGGGGATAATTCACCCCTCCACTTT. This encodes CASSLSSTGDNSPLHF.

The J gene is TRBJ1-1, the V gene TRBV18, with 8 bases matching TRBD1. V shed 3 bases and J 1 base; nucleotides not matched to a gene: 4. In germline, CDR1 is KGHSH, CDR2 LQKENI. This CDR3 is 15 amino acids long. The chain's CDR3 is CASSPLGQGNTEAFF. CDR3 bases: TGTGCCAGCTCACCGTTAGGACAGGGGAACACTGAAGCTTTCTTT.

V gene TRBV14 combines with J gene TRBJ2-6, with D unresolved. V dropped 4 bases and J dropped 0 bases, with 7 bases sitting between them. The CDR3 spans 15 residues. Germline-derived CDR1 and CDR2 are SGHDN and FVKESK. CDR3 coding DNA: TGTGCCAGCAGCCGGCGGTACTCTGGGGCCAACGTCCTGACTTTC. Its translation is CASSRRYSGANVLTF.

This chain uses TRBV7-2 with TRBJ2-7; no definite D call. The V end was cut by 5 bases, the J end by 9 bases, with 14 bases between. Germline assignment: CDR1 SGHTA and CDR2 FQGNSA. This CDR3 has 12 residues. CDR3 residues: CASSESGLRQYF. The CDR3 coding sequence is TGTGCCAGCAGCGAGTCAGGATTACGGCAGTACTTC.

The J gene is TRBJ1-1, the V gene TRBV6-1; D unclear. The CDR3 sequence is 13 residues long. Germline CDR1 is MNHNS and CDR2 is SASEGT. Trimming left V 5 bases short and J 3 bases short, with 10 bases between. CDR3 protein: CASSREMDTEAFF. The CDR3 coding sequence is TGTGCCAGCAGTCGGGAGATGGACACTGAAGCTTTCTTT.

The rearrangement joins TRBV2 to TRBJ1-4; 9 nucleotides align to TRBD1. Trimming took 5 bases from V and 5 from J; bases not matched to a gene: 6. Germline CDR1 reads SNHLY; CDR2 reads FYNNEI. The CDR3 extends over 15 amino acids. The CDR3 protein is CASSRETGGNEKLFF. As DNA, the CDR3 is TGTGCCAGCAGTCGGGAGACAGGGGGGAATGAAAAACTGTTTTTT.

This clone was picked up a small number of times. The rearrangement joins TRBV19 to TRBJ1-1; TRBD1 matches 10 bases. V lost 1 base to trimming and J lost 4 bases; unmatched junction nucleotides: 3. Germline lookup yields CDR1 LNHDA and CDR2 SQIVND (reference sequence). The CDR3 has 15 residues. The CDR3 protein is CASSIVDRGVTEAFF. In DNA form, the CDR3 reads TGTGCCAGTAGTATAGTGGACAGGGGGGTCACTGAAGCTTTCTTT.

This clone was counted only a few times. The rearrangement links TRBV27 to TRBJ1-2, with D possibly being TRBD1 (6 bases). The V end was cut by 5 bases, the J end by 4 bases, with 17 bases between. Germline V gene sequence: CDR1 MNHEY, CDR2 SMNVEV (reference sequence). CDR3 size: 15 residues. CDR3 amino acids: CASSGEPLRGYGYTF. CDR3 DNA sequence: TGTGCCAGCAGTGGGGAACCTCTCAGGGGCTATGGCTACACCTTC.

The genes are TRBV6-5 and TRBJ1-2; D remains unclear. The CDR3 is made up of 13 amino acids. Germline V gives CDR1 MNHEY, CDR2 SVGAGI. V was clipped by 2 bases and J by 8 bases, with 12 bases between them. CDR3 DNA sequence: TGTGCCAGCAGTTACCGGGGTGGCCGGGGCTACACCTTC. Translated, it gives CASSYRGGRGYTF.

The V gene is TRBV2, the J gene TRBJ2-1; TRBD2 matches 8 bases. Germline CDR1 is SNHLY and CDR2 is FYNNEI. Germline trimming cut 2 bases from V and 9 bases from J; bases unmatched to any gene: 9. This CDR3 is built from 15 residues. CDR3 nucleotide sequence: TGTGCCAGCAGTGAAAGTAGGGGACTAGGGGGTGAGCAGTTCTTC. It encodes CASSESRGLGGEQFF.

V gene TRBV11-2 combines with J gene TRBJ2-7; D gene unclear. Deletions cut 0 bases from V and 2 bases from J, with 14 bases between. Germline assignment: CDR1 SGHAT and CDR2 FQNNGV. This CDR3 has 16 amino acids. This CDR3 is CASSLDTAEWAYEQYV. CDR3 in DNA: TGTGCCAGCAGCTTAGATACAGCTGAGTGGGCCTACGAGCAGTACGTC.

The chain carries TRBV5-5 and TRBJ2-5; D is unresolved. Per germline, CDR1 SGHKS and CDR2 YYEKEE (reference sequence). The CDR3 has 13 residues. V gave up 1 base and J gave up 7 bases, with 11 bases separating them. The CDR3 sequence: CASSLRPLATQYF. DNA of the CDR3: TGTGCCAGCAGCTTGCGTCCCCTGGCGACCCAGTACTTC. The whole variable domain, remainder taken from reference TRBV5-5 and TRBJ2-5, is DAGVTQSPTHLIKTRGQQVTLRCSPISGHKSVSWYQQVLGQGPQFIFQYYEKEERGRGNFPDRFSARQFPNYSSELNVNALLLGDSALYLCASSLRPLATQYFGPGTRLLVL.